One T cell receptor beta chain is described in this entry. Its binding antigen is unknown. No base qualities exist here, and no much larger clone lies one base off it. The data stem from a study of regulatory T cells in long-lasting Graves disease (dated by TCRdb to about 2021). Background on the whole study: Patients with newly diagnosed Graves' disease had been on antithyroid drugs for under 3 months. Persistent Graves' disease patients were compared with newly diagnosed Graves' disease patients by peripheral blood TCR sequencing and RNA sequencing. The study was registered as a clinical trial and conducted in China. A total of around 33 samples were covered by TCR sequencing, comprising around 13 persistent and 20 or so newly diagnosed Graves' disease patients.

Via the germline V gene, CDR1 is SGHTA and CDR2 FQGNSA. Trimming costs V 3 bases and J 6 bases, and their ends lie 12 bases apart. The CDR3 starts with the cysteine, ends with the phenylalanine, and has 14 residues. Solely the CDR3 DNA is kept, with 42 bases framed from the first base. This specimen's time point label, interpreted: newly diagnosed GD, antithyroid drugs for less than 3 months. For both TCR sequencing and RNA sequencing, RNA was extracted from PBMCs in TRIzol. Graves' disease was diagnosed according to American Thyroid Association guidelines. Patients for the study were recruited at an endocrinology department in Xi'an, China. From each patient, 7.5 to 9.5 milliliters of peripheral blood was collected into an EDTA anticoagulant tube. Ficoll Paque Plus density gradient separation was used to isolate PBMCs, and no additional T cell sorting was done. An Agilent 2100 Bioanalyzer and agarose gel were used to check RNA quality, and a NanoDrop 2000 was used to measure RNA concentration.

Overall study results and their limits: Compared with newly diagnosed patients, persistent Graves' disease patients had lower TCR Shannon entropy and fewer highly expanded clones, which suggests clonal expansion. Sequencing and analysis were restricted to the TCR beta chain. The study examined only peripheral blood because the primary lesion, thyroid tissue, could not be accessed. The authors acknowledged the small sample size as a limitation that may reduce accuracy. More public clonotypes were shared among persistent patients (under 3,000) than among newly diagnosed patients (over 900). TRBV28, TRBJ1-2 and TRBJ2-5 were preferentially used in persistent disease, while TRBV20-1 and TRBJ2-1 were favored in newly diagnosed disease.

The library was produced with multiplex PCR. Sequencing relied on an Illumina HiSeq 4000. CDR3 regions were amplified by Arm-PCR with iRepertoire HTBI primers to construct TCR beta libraries. PCR products were gel purified before sequencing. The source study handled its data this way. A total of 62 TRBV and approximately 15 TRBJ segments were identified across samples and were used for gene usage analysis of CDR3 amino acid clonotypes. COPE and FqMerger were used to merge filtered high-quality paired reads into contigs. BLAST was used to align contigs to IMGT TRBV, TRBD and TRBJ reference genes, and CDR3 was defined according to IMGT. Highly expanded clones were defined as clonotypes with a frequency above 0.1%. Shannon entropy served as the measure of repertoire diversity, while the Gini coefficient captured V-J evenness. Clonotypes shared by more than one individual were considered public. The public reads were quality trimmed at Q25 with fastp and then assembled into clones with MiXCR by TCRdb, keeping productive beta chains. Rows with one shared CDR3 protein collapse into an entry with the most common genes and DNA. TCRdb's processing, not the authors', yielded these V and J calls. Here the sample has about 620,000 distinct CDR3 sequences; around 15% occur a single time. The top ten clonotypes cover 18% of the sample.

The same sample was also used in a study of T cells in Graves' hyperthyroidism and ophthalmopathy. As that second paper reports: A patient counted as having stable Graves' hyperthyroidism if no progression to ophthalmopathy occurred over 18 months of follow-up. Hyperthyroidism patients were newly diagnosed, had a disease duration of under 2 months, and were aged 18 to 65 years. Exclusion was applied to patients with uncontrolled infections, other autoimmune diseases, pregnancy or lactation. Diagnoses were established on the basis of clinical symptoms, serum thyroxine and TRAb, thyroid ultrasound, and orbital computed tomography. A first-round RT-PCR of the TCR CDR3 used the HTBI primer set with the Qiagen OneStep RT-PCR kit. Blood samples also contained most of the expanded thyroid clonotypes (frequency above 0.001), which suggests that blood repertoires may reflect thyroid immune responses. A 13 V-J signature model separated ophthalmopathy from stable hyperthyroidism, with 87.88% sensitivity and just under 84% specificity in cross-validation and 80%/75% in testing. During validation, the model predicted progression to ophthalmopathy a median of around 7 months ahead of onset, with almost 71% sensitivity and around 72% specificity. TCR V-J signatures able to tell the groups apart were searched for in a discovery cohort of 95 to 100 patients, of whom fewer than 45 had Graves' ophthalmopathy and more than 55 had stable Graves' hyperthyroidism. Prospective prediction of ophthalmopathy was tested in an independent validation cohort of 18 to 20 hyperthyroidism patients and 17 patients who later progressed to ophthalmopathy. The roughly 100 discovery patients were randomly divided into training and test sets at a 7:3 ratio. Thyroid tissue and blood T-cell repertoires from about six Graves' hyperthyroidism patients were also compared in the study. After blood sampling, hyperthyroidism patients were treated with methimazole at a starting dose of 30 mg daily, and ophthalmopathy patients were treated with high-dose intravenous methylprednisolone. A second multiplex PCR round built the libraries, followed by size selection and purification. Paired-end sequencing of the libraries was performed with 100 bp reads on an Illumina HiSeq2000. SOAPnuke was used to process the raw data, with reads discarded if the reads contained adapters or uncalled bases, had a mean Phred below 15, or lacked an exact constant-primer or identifier match. High-quality paired reads were merged using COPE v1.2.5, and each unique nucleotide sequence was defined as a clonotype. MiTCR v1.1 was used to align clonotypes to the IMGT TRBV, TRBD and TRBJ reference segments. The analysis included only V-J combinations with a frequency above 0.0001, which together covered 99% to 99.2% of the repertoires. A TCS score was defined as the ratio of F50 (clonal expansion) to E x V (chaos), with BLOSUM62-based TCRdist applied between CDR3 peptides within each V-J. Welch's t-statistics and random forest reduced roughly 540 V-J features to 13, which were used in a naive Bayes classifier (R e1071). No statistical method was used to fix the sample size in advance, and group allocation was not hidden from the investigators. TCR Vbeta CDR3 sequencing of some 140 peripheral blood samples (under 45 ophthalmopathy, some 75 hyperthyroidism and roughly 17 progressor patients) is reported in the paper.

This TCR was recovered from a woman aged 30 to 39 with Graves disease. Donor details come from another sample of the same person, matched by shared clones. This chain joins TRBV7-2 to TRBJ1-5, with the D gene not confidently named. The material sequenced was peripheral blood mononuclear cells (PBMCs), taken at new diagnosis, from a patient treated with antithyroid drugs. The nucleotide sequence is TGTGCCAGCAGCTTTGAGGCGAGGAGTCAGCCCCAGCATTTT. Its protein is CASSFEARSQPQHF.